The 18 T cell receptor beta chains below come from one sample, sequenced in a study of blood T cell repertoires in COVID-19 (dated by TCRdb to 2020 to 2021). The library was produced with the immunoSEQ multiplex PCR assay. As stored in TCRdb, this immuneACCESS dataset retains in-frame rearrangements with V and J assigned. A fraction of the clones does not appear; measured against another copy, unresolved V genes explain less than half of the discrepancy, and the remainder lacks a known reason. This sample comprises fewer than 250,000 clones, roughly 85% of them detected only once. The top ten clonotypes cover around 1% of the sample. The sample comprised peripheral blood. The receptors come from a man aged 35 to 55 with acute or convalescent COVID-19.

V and J are TRBV27 and TRBJ2-7; 9 bases align to TRBD2. Germline loops: CDR1 MNHEY, CDR2 SMNVEV (reference sequence). The length of the CDR3 is 15 residues. V shed 5 bases, J shed 5 bases, and the junction held 10 bases outside the gene matches. CDR3 nucleotide sequence: TGTGCCAGCAGTCCAACTGCCCCTAGCGGGGACGAGCAGTACTTC. As protein: CASSPTAPSGDEQYF.

The chain couples TRBV5-1 to TRBJ1-1, with D perhaps matching TRBD1 (5 bases). This CDR3 has 12 residues. Germline CDR1 is SGHRS and CDR2 is YFSETQ. Between the trimmed V and J ends, which lost 4 bases and 5 bases, there was a span of 9 bases. CDR3 nucleotides: TGCGCCAGCAGCACGGGGGTGACTGAAGCTTTCTTT. It codes for CASSTGVTEAFF.

This chain links TRBV5-4 with TRBJ2-7, with 8 bases identical to TRBD1. Germline trimming cut 3 bases from V and 2 bases from J; bases unmatched to any gene: 7. This CDR3 has 15 amino acids. Germline lookup yields CDR1 SGHNT and CDR2 YYREEE (reference sequence). CDR3 protein: CASSSRQGSPYEQYF. CDR3 nucleotides: TGTGCCAGCAGCTCGAGACAGGGGAGTCCCTACGAGCAGTACTTC.

This chain connects TRBV2 to TRBJ1-5; TRBD1 aligns across 8 bases. There are 14 residues in the CDR3. Losses at the gene ends were 4 bases for V and 6 bases for J; bases not matched to a gene: 5. Looked up from germline, CDR1 is SNHLY and CDR2 is FYNNEI. The chain's CDR3 is CASSAQGAGQPQHF. In DNA, the CDR3 is TGTGCCAGCAGTGCGCAGGGGGCCGGTCAGCCCCAGCATTTT.

The gene calls are TRBV28 and TRBJ2-1; 16 bases are a match to TRBD2. The CDR3 totals 16 residues. In germline, CDR1 is MDHEN, CDR2 SYDVKM. After removal of 8 bases from V and 4 bases from J, the junction contained 5 bases not matched to a gene. The CDR3 loop reads CASYGTSGGGYNEQFF. CDR3 in DNA: TGTGCCAGCTATGGGACTAGCGGGGGGGGATACAATGAGCAGTTCTTC.

The chain has TRBV15 and TRBJ1-2, with no clear D. The CDR3 runs to 15 residues. Looked up from germline, CDR1 is LNHNV and CDR2 is YYDKDF (reference sequence). The ends were cut back, 0 bases at V and 6 bases at J, with 14 bases in the middle. The CDR3 DNA reads as TGTGCCACCAGCAGAGAGTACACAGCCTCGGATGGCTACACCTTC. It encodes CATSREYTASDGYTF.

The chain uses TRBV11-2 and TRBJ2-5, with D possibly TRBD2 on 6 matching bases. Trimming took 1 base from V and 2 from J, leaving 8 bases between them. CDR1 and CDR2 from the germline V gene are SGHAT and FQNNGV. This CDR3 contains 14 residues. CDR3 loop: CASSLAGGQETQYF. The CDR3 nucleotides read TGTGCCAGCAGCTTAGCCGGGGGACAAGAGACCCAGTACTTC.

The CDR3, as DNA: TGTGCCAGCAGCGTCGGGGACACTGAAGCTTTCTTT. It encodes CASSVGDTEAFF. The rearrangement links TRBV7-3 to TRBJ1-1; D gene uncertain. CDR1 and CDR2 from the germline V gene are SGHTA and FQGTGA. The CDR3 is made up of 12 amino acids. The V and J ends lost 5 bases and 3 bases respectively, with 7 bases between them.

This clone turned up a few times. This chain links TRBV9 with TRBJ2-1, with TRBD1 identical over 8 bases. The V segment lost 1 base and the J segment 10 bases; nucleotides outside the gene matches: 10. The CDR3 runs to 15 residues. Germline CDR1 is SGDLS and CDR2 is YYNGEE. The CDR3 nucleotides are TGTGCCAGCAGCGTAACCACAGGGGGGTTCCGGGAGCAGTTCTTC. This gives the protein CASSVTTGGFREQFF.

The rearrangement joins TRBV9 to TRBJ2-7; D remains ambiguous. Germline loops: CDR1 SGDLS, CDR2 YYNGEE. V lost 2 bases to trimming and J lost 6 bases, with 12 bases between them. The CDR3 spans 13 residues. This CDR3 is CASSVAGWSEQYF. As DNA, the CDR3 is TGTGCCAGCAGCGTCGCCGGTTGGAGCGAGCAGTACTTC. Full variable domain (outside the CDR3, taken from reference TRBV9 and TRBJ2-7): DSGVTQTPKHLITATGQRVTLRCSPRSGDLSVYWYQQSLDQGLQFLIQYYNGEERAKGNILERFSAQQFPDLHSELNLSSLELGDSALYFCASSVAGWSEQYFGPGTRLTVT.

V and J are TRBV5-1 and TRBJ1-6; D unresolved. V was cut by 1 base and J by 5 bases, with 7 bases left in between. Germline CDR1 is SGHRS and CDR2 is YFSETQ. The length of the CDR3 is 14 residues. The CDR3 DNA is TGCGCCAGCAGCTTGTACGGGGATAATTCACCCCTCCACTTT. Protein sequence: CASSLYGDNSPLHF.

V gene TRBV10-3 combines with J gene TRBJ2-2, with 8 bases aligning to TRBD2. The CDR3 length is 16 residues. With V trimmed by 5 bases and J by 4 bases, 9 bases remained unmatched. Germline CDR1 ENHRY, CDR2 SYGVKD. This chain's CDR3 is CAISRRTSQSTGELFF. The CDR3 nucleotides read TGTGCCATCAGTCGACGGACTAGCCAGAGCACCGGGGAGCTGTTTTTT.

This clone was seen a few times. The V gene is TRBV3-1 (or the pseudogene TRBV3-2), the J gene TRBJ2-7; no firm D call. The CDR3 has 12 amino acids. The V and J ends lost 4 bases and 6 bases respectively, with 10 bases between them. Germline loops: CDR1 LGHDT, CDR2 YNNKEL (reference sequence). Written as DNA, the CDR3 is TGTGCCAGCAGCCTCAGTGAGCGCGAGCAGTACTTC. Translation gives CASSLSEREQYF.

This chain joins TRBV6-4 and TRBJ1-6, with TRBD1 as a possible D gene (5 bases). The CDR3 has 13 amino acids. CDR1 and CDR2 from the germline V gene are MRHNA and SNTAGT. Trimming pared 6 bases from V and 6 bases from J, leaving 9 bases between. The CDR3 region is CASRLRGNSPLHF. CDR3 nucleotide sequence: TGTGCCAGCAGGTTAAGGGGTAATTCACCCCTCCACTTT.

This chain joins TRBV7-9 and TRBJ2-3; 11 nucleotides match TRBD1. CDR1 and CDR2 (germline): SEHNR, FQNEAQ (reference sequence). With V trimmed by 5 bases and J by 4 bases, 5 bases remained unmatched. The CDR3 runs 15 residues. As DNA, the CDR3 is TGTGCCAGCAGCGACCGGGACAGGGGGGCAGATACGCAGTATTTT. As protein: CASSDRDRGADTQYF.

The J gene is TRBJ1-6, the V gene TRBV28; D uncertain. This CDR3 has 14 amino acids. CDR1 is MDHEN, CDR2 SYDVKM, per germline. V lost 2 bases, J lost 6 bases, and 8 bases lay in between. As DNA, the CDR3 is TGTGCCAGCAGTTTAAACAGTTTTAATTCACCCCTCCACTTT. It translates to CASSLNSFNSPLHF.

This rearrangement joins TRBV3-1 (or the pseudogene TRBV3-2) to TRBJ2-3, with 14 bases matching TRBD2. Per germline, CDR1 LGHDT and CDR2 YNNKEL (reference sequence). Losses at the gene ends were 3 bases for V and 0 bases for J; bases not matched to a gene: 5. This CDR3 has 18 residues. CDR3: CASSQGLAGASSTDTQYF. Written as DNA, the CDR3 is TGTGCCAGCAGCCAGGGACTAGCGGGGGCCTCTAGCACAGATACGCAGTATTTT.

This clone came up a few times. The chain couples TRBV7-3 to TRBJ2-7; a weak D match, TRBD1 (5 bases). Per the germline V gene, CDR1 is SGHTA and CDR2 is FQGTGA. V lost 2 bases to trimming and J lost 6 bases, with 11 bases between them. This CDR3 region has 13 residues. CDR3 loop: CASSLFWGGEQYF. The CDR3 region has the DNA TGTGCCAGCAGCTTATTCTGGGGCGGCGAGCAGTACTTC.